This T cell receptor beta chain was recorded in a study of blood T cells in healthy people across ages. Study outcomes and limitations: Those diversity estimates obtained from one million T cells were thought to be underestimates.

Total RNA was isolated from each sample in quantities of at least 6 micrograms. The V segment lost 2 bases and the J segment 7 bases; nucleotides outside the gene matches: 3. The CDR3 runs to 13 residues. CDR1 is MNHNS and CDR2 is SASEGT in the germline V gene. About this clonotype: The antigen is unknown.

Together with a sample-barcoded 5' primer, a J-beta primer mix was included in a second PCR lasting about 7 to 11 cycles. Each cDNA molecule received a tag from a template-switch adaptor that had 12 random nucleotides. Per sample, CDR3-containing paired-end reads numbered at least 2.5 million. TCRdb ran MiXCR on the 5' RACE reads and lists one entry per CDR3 protein. The repertoire consists of roughly 1.5 million distinct CDR3 sequences, with 40% to 45% occurring once and the leading ten covering about 4%. V gene TRBV6-1 combines with J gene TRBJ2-7, with 9 bases lining up with TRBD2. Input material: blood. This TCR was recovered from a woman aged 18 to 35 in good health. The CDR3 DNA sequence: TGTGCCAGCAGTGAAATCCTAGCGGGAGAGCAGTACTTC. It translates to CASSEILAGEQYF.